The 9 T cell receptor beta chains given below trace back to one sample, sequenced in a study of blood T cells in healthy people across ages. Sample-barcoded 5' priming and a J-beta primer mix drove a second PCR of roughly 6 to 12 cycles. TCRdb called the 5' RACE reads again in MiXCR, with one record for every CDR3 protein. In the table there are about 680,000 distinct CDR3 sequences, around half of which are singletons. Sequenced input: blood. The origin of the receptors is a woman aged 55 to 70 in good health.

This clonotype was recorded only once. This chain joins TRBV20-1 and TRBJ2-5; TRBD2 might be the D (6 bases). CDR3 length equals 12 residues. Looked up from germline, CDR1 is DFQATT and CDR2 is SNEGSKA (reference sequence). The V end was cut by 6 bases, the J end by 3 bases, with 11 bases between. The CDR3 loop reads CSATGDKETQYF. The CDR3, as DNA: TGCAGTGCCACGGGAGATAAAGAGACCCAGTACTTC.

This clonotype is a singleton in its sample. The chain recombines TRBV20-1 with TRBJ1-2, with D perhaps TRBD1 (5 bases). The CDR3 has 14 amino acids. Germline CDR1 reads DFQATT; CDR2 reads SNEGSKA (reference sequence). V lost 6 bases to trimming and J lost 4 bases, with 18 bases between them. This CDR3 is CSAKRGSGIYGYTF. Written as DNA, the CDR3 is TGCAGTGCAAAGAGAGGGTCAGGGATCTATGGCTACACCTTC.

The chain is built from TRBV28 and TRBJ1-4; 9 positions match TRBD1. The CDR3 runs to 15 residues. V lost 6 bases, J lost 10 bases, and 12 bases stayed unmatched. CDR1 is MDHEN, CDR2 SYDVKM, per germline. The CDR3 reads CASRGTGRILGKLFF. Written as DNA, the CDR3 is TGTGCCAGCAGGGGGACAGGGAGAATATTGGGAAAACTGTTTTTT.

The CDR3 bases are TGTGCCAGCAGCGCCAGCAGACCTAGCACAGATACGCAGTATTTT. Its protein product is CASSASRPSTDTQYF. This chain uses TRBV9 with TRBJ2-3, with no clear D. Looked up from germline, CDR1 is SGDLS and CDR2 is YYNGEE. Deletions cut 3 bases from V and 0 bases from J, with 11 bases between. This CDR3 has 15 residues.

This clonotype was seen more than once but under ten times. The rearrangement links TRBV7-2 to TRBJ2-7; D uncertain. The last part of the DNA fits TRBJ2-5 better; the J call may be wrong. The CDR3 totals 13 residues. The V gene's germline CDR1 is SGHTA and CDR2 FQGNSA. The CDR3 DNA reads as TGTGCCAGCAGCTTGTACACGAAAGAGACCCAGTACTTC. It yields the protein CASSLYTKETQYF.

This rearrangement joins TRBV29-1 to TRBJ1-1, with D unclear. This CDR3 is 10 amino acids long. Germline V gene data show CDR1 as SQVTM and CDR2 as ANQGSEA. Trimming shortened V by 7 bases and J by 6 bases, and 9 bases separated the two germline ends. For the CDR3, the DNA is TGCAGCGCCGCGCCCGCTGAAGCTTTCTTT. Its protein product is CSAAPAEAFF.

The chain carries TRBV20-1 and TRBJ1-2, with TRBD1 as a possible D gene (5 bases). V was trimmed by 3 bases and J by 7 bases, leaving 15 bases between them. This CDR3 contains 13 residues. Germline lookup yields CDR1 DFQATT and CDR2 SNEGSKA (reference sequence). This CDR3 is CSASDQPGGGYTF. CDR3 DNA: TGCAGTGCTAGTGATCAGCCTGGGGGTGGCTACACCTTC.

The CDR3 protein is CASSGGLASDTQYF. The CDR3 DNA reads as TGCGCCAGCAGCGGGGGACTAGCTTCAGATACGCAGTATTTT. The chain employs TRBV5-1 and TRBJ2-3, with 9 bases identical to TRBD2. The trim removed 4 bases at V and 4 bases at J, leaving 4 bases unmatched. The CDR3 totals 14 residues. Germline values: CDR1 SGHRS, CDR2 YFSETQ.

V and J are TRBV30 and TRBJ1-2; D is ambiguous. The V and J ends lost 6 bases and 9 bases respectively, with 14 bases between them. Germline V gene lookup returns CDR1 GTSNPN and CDR2 SVGIG (reference sequence). This CDR3 has 11 amino acids. This chain's CDR3 is CACLVGLSYTF. CDR3 bases: TGTGCCTGCCTCGTCGGGTTGAGCTACACCTTC.